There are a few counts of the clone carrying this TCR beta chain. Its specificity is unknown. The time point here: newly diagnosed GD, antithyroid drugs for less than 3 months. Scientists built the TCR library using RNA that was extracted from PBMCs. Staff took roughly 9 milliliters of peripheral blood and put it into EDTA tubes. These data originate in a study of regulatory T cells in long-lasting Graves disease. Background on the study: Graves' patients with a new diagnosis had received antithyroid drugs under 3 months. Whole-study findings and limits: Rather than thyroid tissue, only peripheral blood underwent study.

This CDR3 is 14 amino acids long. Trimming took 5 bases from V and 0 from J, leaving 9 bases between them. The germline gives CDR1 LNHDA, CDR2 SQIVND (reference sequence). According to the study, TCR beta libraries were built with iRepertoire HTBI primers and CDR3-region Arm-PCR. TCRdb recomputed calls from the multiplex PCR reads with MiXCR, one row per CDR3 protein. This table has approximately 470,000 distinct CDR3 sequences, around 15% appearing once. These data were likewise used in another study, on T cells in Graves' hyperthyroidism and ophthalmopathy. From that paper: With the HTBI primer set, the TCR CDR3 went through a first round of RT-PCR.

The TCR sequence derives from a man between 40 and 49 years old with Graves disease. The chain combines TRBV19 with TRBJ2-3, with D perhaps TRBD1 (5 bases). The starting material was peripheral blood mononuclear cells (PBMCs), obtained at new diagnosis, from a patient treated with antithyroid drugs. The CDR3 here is CASSFWGSTDTQYF. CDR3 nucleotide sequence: TGTGCCAGTAGTTTTTGGGGCAGCACAGATACGCAGTATTTT.